This T cell receptor beta chain is from a study of control samples from healthy donors and cancer patients. The junction had 14 bases not matched to a gene; V was cut back by 0 bases and J by 1 base. This CDR3 is 19 amino acids long. Germline CDR1 reads LGHNA; CDR2 reads YNFKEQ. Profiled with immunoSEQ multiplex PCR; TCRdb holds only in-frame clones, not every one. The table includes about 140,000 clones, around 90% detected once. The chain is built from TRBV4-2 and TRBJ2-5, with TRBD2 matching 7 bases. Sequencing used blood. This clonotype was sampled from a man aged 25-40 years in good health. The CDR3 bases are TGTGCCAGCAGCCAAGATCTGGGGGGGGTCTCGGGACTCCAAGAGACCCAGTACTTC. It translates to CASSQDLGGVSGLQETQYF.